A single sample gave rise to the 4 T cell receptor beta chains below, sequenced in a study of T cell responses to AZD1222 COVID-19 vaccine. Repertoires were generated with immunoSEQ multiplex PCR, while TCRdb's copy carries only in-frame clones and drops some. This sample has some 190,000 clones, with nearly 95% found just once. The sequencing here drew on peripheral blood, taken 28 days after the second AZD1222 dose. All receptors come from an adult who received the AZD1222 COVID-19 vaccine.

The chain is built from TRBV6-1 and TRBJ2-1, with 10 nucleotides matching TRBD2. This CDR3 contains 15 residues. Germline lookup yields CDR1 MNHNS and CDR2 SASEGT. The junction had 3 bases not matched to a gene; V was cut back by 4 bases and J by 3 bases. The CDR3 region is CASSVAGGSYNEQFF. Here the CDR3 DNA reads TGTGCCAGCAGTGTAGCGGGAGGCAGCTACAATGAGCAGTTCTTC.

This clone was seen once. This chain joins TRBV4-3 and TRBJ1-1; no definite D call. CDR1 and CDR2 from the germline V gene are LGHNA and YSLEER. This CDR3 is 17 amino acids long. V was pared by 1 base and J by 3 bases, with 18 bases between. In nucleotides, the CDR3 is TGCGCCAGCAGCCAAGGGAAGGGTGGCCGTGGGTACACTGAAGCTTTCTTT. Residues: CASSQGKGGRGYTEAFF.

V is TRBV3-1 (or the pseudogene TRBV3-2) and J is TRBJ1-5, with D unresolved. Trimming cost V 2 bases and J 5 bases, with 7 bases left between them. The CDR3 consists of 13 residues. CDR1 is LGHDT and CDR2 is YNNKEL in the germline V gene (reference sequence). CDR3 in DNA: TGTGCCAGCAGCCAAAGCCCGGATCAGCCCCAGCATTTT. This codes for CASSQSPDQPQHF.

In regard to this clone: Other DNA variants within this sample encode the same CDR3. This sequence joins TRBV19 and TRBJ2-7; 7 bases match TRBD1. This CDR3 spans 14 amino acids. Germline CDR1 LNHDA, CDR2 SQIVND (reference sequence). The V segment lost 1 base and the J segment 2 bases; nucleotides outside the gene matches: 2. Here the CDR3 DNA reads TGTGCCAGTAGTATAGGGCAGGGGGCCTACGAGCAGTACTTC. Translation gives CASSIGQGAYEQYF.